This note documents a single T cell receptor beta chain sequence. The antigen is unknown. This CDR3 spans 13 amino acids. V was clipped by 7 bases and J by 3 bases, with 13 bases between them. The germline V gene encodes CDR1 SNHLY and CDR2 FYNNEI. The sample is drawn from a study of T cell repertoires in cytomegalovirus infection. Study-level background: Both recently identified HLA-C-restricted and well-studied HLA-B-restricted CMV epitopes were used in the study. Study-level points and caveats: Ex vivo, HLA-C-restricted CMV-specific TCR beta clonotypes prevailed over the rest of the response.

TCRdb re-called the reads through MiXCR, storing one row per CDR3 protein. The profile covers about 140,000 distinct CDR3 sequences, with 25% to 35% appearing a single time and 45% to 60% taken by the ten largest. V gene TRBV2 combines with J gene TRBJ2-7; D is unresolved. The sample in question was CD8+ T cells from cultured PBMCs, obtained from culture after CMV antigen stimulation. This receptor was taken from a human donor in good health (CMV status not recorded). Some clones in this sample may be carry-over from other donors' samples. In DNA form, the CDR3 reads TGTGCCAGCACCCGAATTGTGGTCTACGAGCAGTACTTC. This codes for CASTRIVVYEQYF.